The 15 T cell receptor beta chains reported below all come from one sample, sequenced in a study of control samples from healthy donors and cancer patients. Profiling relied on immunoSEQ multiplex PCR, and the TCRdb table lists in-frame clones only, not all of them. The sample records some 89,000 clones, 85% to 90% being singletons. Material for sequencing was blood. The receptors derive from a woman between 40 and 55 years old in good health.

The chain links TRBV7-2 to TRBJ2-7; TRBD1 is a possible D gene (6 bases). Germline assignment: CDR1 SGHTA and CDR2 FQGNSA. The CDR3 has 13 residues. V was cut by 1 base and J by 5 bases, with 9 bases left in between. Here the CDR3 reads CASSLDRVNEQYF. The CDR3 region has the DNA TGTGCCAGCAGCTTAGACAGGGTAAACGAGCAGTACTTC.

The CDR3 here is CASRTGFDGYTF. The DNA of the CDR3 is TGTGCCAGCCGAACGGGGTTTGATGGCTACACCTTC. The gene calls are TRBV6-5 and TRBJ1-2; D gene unclear. The germline CDR1 and CDR2 sequences are MNHEY and SVGAGI. V gave up 8 bases and J gave up 6 bases, with 13 bases separating them. The CDR3 loop spans 12 amino acids.

The chain has TRBV2 and TRBJ2-3; D possibly corresponds to TRBD2 (5 bases). The germline V gene has CDR1 SNHLY and CDR2 FYNNEI. The CDR3 totals 14 residues. Between the trimmed V and J ends, which lost 5 bases and 0 bases, there was a span of 9 bases. DNA for the CDR3: TGTGCCAGCAGTCGACGGGATAGCACAGATACGCAGTATTTT. Translated, it gives CASSRRDSTDTQYF.

J is TRBJ1-6 and V is TRBV5-1; weak D call: TRBD1 (6 bases). The V end lost 3 bases, the J end lost 0 bases, and 22 bases lay between the germline ends. CDR1 and CDR2 (germline): SGHRS, YFSETQ. This CDR3 is 20 amino acids long. As DNA, the CDR3 is TGCGCCAGCAGCTCTGGCGCGGGGGGCAGTTTGAGCTCCTATAATTCACCCCTCCACTTT. Translated, it gives CASSSGAGGSLSSYNSPLHF.

V usage is TRBV6-4 and J usage is TRBJ2-7, with a weak D call TRBD2 (5 bases). Germline V gene data show CDR1 as MRHNA and CDR2 as SNTAGT. Trimming took 6 bases from V and 4 from J, leaving 31 bases between them. This CDR3 is 19 amino acids long. The CDR3, as DNA: TGTGCCAGCAGGACCCGGGAACGAGCCAGGTCCTCCCCCGCTTACGAGCAGTACTTC. Encoded protein: CASRTRERARSSPAYEQYF.

Here the CDR3 reads CASGPPSSWTGGLVGANVLTF. DNA of the CDR3: TGTGCTAGTGGTCCTCCCTCATCCTGGACAGGGGGGTTGGTAGGGGCCAACGTCCTGACTTTC. The chain employs TRBV12-5 and TRBJ2-6, with 10 bases that match TRBD1. Per germline, CDR1 LGHNT and CDR2 FRNRAP. Trimming cost V 5 bases and J 4 bases; bases outside gene matches: 20. The CDR3 runs 21 residues.

The chain links TRBV11-3 to TRBJ2-1, with a tentative D call TRBD2 (6 bases). Germline V gene lookup returns CDR1 SGHNT and CDR2 YENEEA. The ends were cut back, 2 bases at V and 2 bases at J, with 13 bases in the middle. The CDR3 runs to 16 residues. CDR3 in DNA: TGTGCCAGCAGCTTATGGAGAGCGGGCACCTACAATGAGCAGTTCTTC. This encodes CASSLWRAGTYNEQFF.

The gene calls are TRBV30 and TRBJ2-6; no clear D gene. This CDR3 comprises 16 residues. CDR1 GTSNPN and CDR2 SVGIG come from the germline V gene (reference sequence). The V and J ends lost 3 bases and 0 bases respectively, with 12 bases between them. CDR3 sequence reads: CAWRLPPGSGANVLTF. CDR3 in DNA: TGTGCCTGGAGACTACCACCCGGCTCTGGGGCCAACGTCCTGACTTTC.

The chain has TRBV20-1 and TRBJ2-7; D is undetermined. The ends were cut back, 6 bases at V and 6 bases at J, with 12 bases in the middle. CDR3 length: 11 residues. Germline CDR1 is DFQATT and CDR2 is SNEGSKA (reference sequence). The CDR3 reads CSANSGSEQYF. CDR3 bases: TGCAGTGCAAACTCAGGATCCGAGCAGTACTTC.

This chain uses TRBV19 with TRBJ1-2; maybe TRBD1 (6 bases). Trimming pared 6 bases from V and 3 bases from J, leaving 11 bases between. The germline CDR1 and CDR2 sequences are LNHDA and SQIVND (reference sequence). The CDR3 loop spans 13 amino acids. CDR3 loop: CASRNRVDYGYTF. As DNA, the CDR3 is TGTGCCAGTAGGAACAGGGTGGACTATGGCTACACCTTC. Drawing the rest from reference TRBV19 and TRBJ1-2, the complete variable domain is DGGITQSPKYLFRKEGQNVTLSCEQNLNHDAMYWYRQDPGQGLRLIYYSQIVNDFQKGDIAEGYSVSREKKESFPLTVTSAQKNPTAFYLCASRNRVDYGYTFGSGTRLTVV.

This chain connects TRBV9 to TRBJ2-7; 9 bases line up with TRBD1. J gave up 3 bases and V 4 bases, and 8 bases lay outside the gene matches. This CDR3 contains 15 residues. The germline V gene encodes CDR1 SGDLS and CDR2 YYNGEE. CDR3 loop: CASSPGTGMGYEQYF. The DNA for the CDR3 is TGTGCCAGCAGCCCGGGGACAGGGATGGGCTACGAGCAGTACTTC.

This sequence joins TRBV19 and TRBJ2-6; D call uncertain. V lost 6 bases and J lost 0, with 9 bases in between. Germline CDR1 LNHDA, CDR2 SQIVND (reference sequence). There are 15 residues in the CDR3. DNA for the CDR3: TGTGCCAGTAGCCCCCAGAGCTCTGGGGCCAACGTCCTGACTTTC. This translates into CASSPQSSGANVLTF.

The chain uses TRBV5-1 and TRBJ1-2; no definite D call. V shed 5 bases and J shed 4 bases, with 9 bases lying between them. CDR3 length: 12 amino acids. Germline V gene sequence: CDR1 SGHRS, CDR2 YFSETQ. In nucleotides, the CDR3 is TGCGCCAGCAGTGACGGGGTCTATGGCTACACCTTC. This sequence encodes CASSDGVYGYTF.

The rearrangement uses TRBV6-2 or TRBV6-3 and TRBJ2-3; a possible D gene is TRBD1 (6 bases). Trimming took 5 bases from V and 0 from J, leaving 12 bases between them. CDR1 MNHEY and CDR2 SVGEGT come from the germline V gene. CDR3 size: 15 residues. The CDR3 protein is CASSDNRASTDTQYF. DNA for the CDR3: TGTGCCAGCAGTGACAACAGGGCTAGCACAGATACGCAGTATTTT.

The chain uses TRBV5-4 and TRBJ2-5; D ambiguous. Germline CDR1 is SGHNT and CDR2 is YYREEE (reference sequence). With 0 bases removed from V and 2 bases from J, the gap between germline ends came to 8 bases. This CDR3 comprises 14 residues. CDR3 coding DNA: TGTGCCAGCAGCTTGGATTTTGGGCAAGAGACCCAGTACTTC. As protein: CASSLDFGQETQYF.